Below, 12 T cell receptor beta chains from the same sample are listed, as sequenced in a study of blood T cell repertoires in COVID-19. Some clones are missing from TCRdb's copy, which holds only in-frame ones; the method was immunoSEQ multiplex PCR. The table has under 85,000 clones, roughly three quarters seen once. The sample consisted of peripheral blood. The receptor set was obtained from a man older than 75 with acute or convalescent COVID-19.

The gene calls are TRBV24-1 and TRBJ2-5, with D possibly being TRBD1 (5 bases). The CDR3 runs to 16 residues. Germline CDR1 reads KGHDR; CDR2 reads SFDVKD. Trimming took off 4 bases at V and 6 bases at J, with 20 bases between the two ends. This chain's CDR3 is CATSEGQGTHKQTQYF. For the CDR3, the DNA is TGTGCCACCAGTGAGGGGCAGGGAACGCACAAACAGACCCAGTACTTC.

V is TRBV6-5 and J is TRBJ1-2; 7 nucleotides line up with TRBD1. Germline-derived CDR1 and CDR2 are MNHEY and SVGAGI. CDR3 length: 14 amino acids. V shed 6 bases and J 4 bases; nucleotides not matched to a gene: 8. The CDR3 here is CASRGGGSGYGYTF. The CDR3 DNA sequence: TGTGCCAGCAGAGGAGGGGGCTCGGGCTATGGCTACACCTTC.

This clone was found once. In DNA form, the CDR3 reads TGTGCCAGCAGCTTGATCGACAGGAACAATGAGCAGTTCTTC. It encodes CASSLIDRNNEQFF. V and J are TRBV5-6 and TRBJ2-1, with D possibly matching TRBD1 (6 bases). CDR1 is SGHDT, CDR2 YYEEEE, per germline. The CDR3 runs to 14 residues. The V gene lost 1 base and the J gene lost 5 bases, with 10 bases spanning the gap.

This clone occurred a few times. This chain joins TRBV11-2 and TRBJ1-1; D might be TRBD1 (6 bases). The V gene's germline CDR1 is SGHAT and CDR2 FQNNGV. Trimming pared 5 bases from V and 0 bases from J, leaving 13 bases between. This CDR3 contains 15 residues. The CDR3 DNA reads TGTGCCAGCAGCCACCGGGACACTCTGAACACTGAAGCTTTCTTT. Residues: CASSHRDTLNTEAFF.

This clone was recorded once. CDR3 sequence reads: CASSPGVGLLETQYF. In DNA, the CDR3 is TGTGCCAGCAGTCCCGGGGTGGGACTTTTAGAGACCCAGTACTTC. The V and J genes are TRBV6-5 and TRBJ2-5; the D gene is possibly TRBD2 (6 bases). The V end lost 5 bases, the J end lost 4 bases, and 17 bases lay between the germline ends. The CDR3 spans 15 residues. Germline V lookup: CDR1 MNHEY, CDR2 SVGAGI.

In DNA, the CDR3 is TGCGCCAGCAGCTTGGTCGGAGGGGGCGGGTACGAGCAGTACTTC. This codes for CASSLVGGGGYEQYF. The V gene is TRBV5-1, the J gene TRBJ2-7; D possibly corresponds to TRBD1 (7 bases). Trimming removed 0 bases at V and 4 bases at J, with 14 bases between. This CDR3 has 15 amino acids. Germline values: CDR1 SGHRS, CDR2 YFSETQ.

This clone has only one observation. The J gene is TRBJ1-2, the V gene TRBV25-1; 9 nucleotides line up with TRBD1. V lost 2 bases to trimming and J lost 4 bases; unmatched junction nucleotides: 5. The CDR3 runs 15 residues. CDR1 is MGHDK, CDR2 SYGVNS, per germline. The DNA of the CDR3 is TGTGCCAGCAGTGAAGGGACAGGGCCTCCCTATGGCTACACCTTC. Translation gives CASSEGTGPPYGYTF.

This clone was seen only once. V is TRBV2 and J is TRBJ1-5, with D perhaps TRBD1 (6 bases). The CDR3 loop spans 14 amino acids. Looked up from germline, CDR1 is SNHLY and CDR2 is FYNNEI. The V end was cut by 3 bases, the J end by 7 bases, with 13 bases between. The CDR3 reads CASSEGRGYQPQHF. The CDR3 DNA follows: TGTGCCAGCAGTGAGGGCAGGGGTTACCAGCCCCAGCATTTT.

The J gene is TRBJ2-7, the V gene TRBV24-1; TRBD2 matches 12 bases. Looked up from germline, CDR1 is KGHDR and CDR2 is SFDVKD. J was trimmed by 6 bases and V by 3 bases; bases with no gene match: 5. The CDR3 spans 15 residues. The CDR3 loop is CATSDATSGSREQYF. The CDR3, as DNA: TGTGCCACCAGTGATGCGACTAGCGGGAGTCGCGAGCAGTACTTC.

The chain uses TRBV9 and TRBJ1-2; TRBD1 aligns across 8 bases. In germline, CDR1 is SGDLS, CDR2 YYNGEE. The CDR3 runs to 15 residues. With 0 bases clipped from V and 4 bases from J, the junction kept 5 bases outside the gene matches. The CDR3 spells CASSVGADRGYGYTF. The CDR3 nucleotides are TGTGCCAGCAGCGTAGGTGCTGACAGGGGCTATGGCTACACCTTC.

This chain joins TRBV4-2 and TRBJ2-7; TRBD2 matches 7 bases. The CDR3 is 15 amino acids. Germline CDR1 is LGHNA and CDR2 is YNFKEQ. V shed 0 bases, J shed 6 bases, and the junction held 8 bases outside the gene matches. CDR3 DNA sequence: TGTGCCAGCAGCCAAGAGGGGGGGGGTCCCACCGAGCAGTACTTC. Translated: CASSQEGGGPTEQYF.

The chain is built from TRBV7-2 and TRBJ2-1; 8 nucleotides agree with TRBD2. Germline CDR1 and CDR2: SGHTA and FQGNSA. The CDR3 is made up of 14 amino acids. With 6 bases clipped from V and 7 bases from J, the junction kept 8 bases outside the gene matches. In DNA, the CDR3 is TGTGCCAGCAGGCGACTAGCGACCGATAATGAGCAGTTCTTC. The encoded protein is CASRRLATDNEQFF.